The rows below give T cell receptor beta chains drawn from one sample of a study of blood T cell repertoires in COVID-19. Sequencing was performed with immunoSEQ multiplex PCR; in TCRdb, only in-frame clones are kept and a portion is missing. The table lists about 20,000 clones, more than 80% of them singletons. Sequencing was performed on peripheral blood. These receptors were obtained from a human donor in a cohort sampled during active COVID-19. The CDR3 runs from the conserved cysteine through the conserved F or W. A D gene is named only where the DNA matches it firmly. The size field is filled for only some rows; it gives once, few, many or a size class.

TRBJ1-1,TRBD1,NA,TRBV19,CASSRDRGFTEAFF,TGTGCCAGTAGTAGGGACAGGGGCTTTACTGAAGCTTTCTTT
TRBJ1-6,TRBD1,NA,TRBV11-2,CASSLGPTGGRTLHF,TGTGCCAGCAGCTTAGGACCCACAGGGGGCCGGACCCTCCACTTT
TRBJ1-4,NA,NA,TRBV19,CASATWGWTEKLFF,TGTGCCAGTGCGACGTGGGGCTGGACTGAAAAACTGTTTTTT
TRBJ1-5,NA,NA,TRBV5-6,CASSLFTGSRNQPQHF,TGTGCCAGCAGCTTATTCACAGGGTCGCGCAATCAGCCCCAGCATTTT
TRBJ2-5,TRBD1,NA,TRBV6-2/TRBV6-3,CASSPQGARETQYF,TGTGCCAGCAGTCCACAGGGGGCCCGGGAGACCCAGTACTTC
TRBJ2-3,TRBD2,once,TRBV7-2,CASSFGLAASTDTQYF,TGTGCCAGCAGCTTCGGACTAGCGGCTAGCACAGATACGCAGTATTTT
TRBJ2-1,NA,NA,TRBV12-3/TRBV12-4,CASSLQTPLGQFF,TGTGCCAGCAGTTTACAGACTCCCCTGGGGCAGTTCTTC
TRBJ1-1,NA,NA,TRBV7-9,CASSLQGLNTEAFF,TGTGCCAGCAGCTTACAGGGGCTGAACACTGAAGCTTTCTTT
TRBJ2-1,TRBD2,NA,TRBV12-3/TRBV12-4,CASSLLPSGGKFF,TGTGCCAGCAGTTTGCTGCCTAGCGGGGGGAAATTCTTC
TRBJ2-3,NA,NA,TRBV5-4,CASSLVGTDTQYF,TGTGCCAGCAGCTTGGTCGGCACAGATACGCAGTATTTT
TRBJ2-6,TRBD1,once,TRBV20-1,CSATDRAGANVLTF,TGCAGTGCTACTGACAGGGCCGGGGCCAACGTCCTGACTTTC
TRBJ2-5,NA,NA,TRBV7-2,CASSLAGGLETQYF,TGTGCCAGCAGCTTAGCAGGAGGGTTGGAGACCCAGTACTTC
TRBJ1-3,NA,NA,TRBV19,CASSIRQLSGNTIYF,TGTGCCAGTAGTATACGACAGCTCTCTGGAAACACCATATATTTT
TRBJ1-4,TRBD1,NA,TRBV5-1,CASSLGGQGKEKLFF,TGCGCCAGCAGCTTGGGGGGACAGGGCAAGGAAAAACTGTTTTTT
TRBJ1-4,NA,NA,TRBV5-5,CASSPGGFWREKLFF,TGTGCCAGCAGCCCCGGGGGATTTTGGCGTGAAAAACTGTTTTTT
TRBJ2-3,NA,NA,TRBV6-5,CASSRRYEGLDTQYF,TGTGCCAGCAGTCGCAGATATGAGGGACTGGATACGCAGTATTTT
TRBJ1-1,NA,NA,TRBV6-2/TRBV6-3,CASSYTGNFAEAFF,TGTGCCAGCAGTTACACGGGGAACTTCGCTGAAGCTTTCTTT
TRBJ2-3,NA,NA,TRBV7-9,CASSLYTDTQYF,TGTGCCAGCAGCTTATACACAGATACGCAGTATTTT